A single sample gave rise to the 25 T cell receptor beta chains below, sequenced in a study of spatial heterogeneity in lung cancer. Time point here: blood at routine non-recurrence follow-up after resection. A single record per CDR3 protein comes from TCRdb applying MiXCR to the 5' RACE reads. Of about 70,000 distinct CDR3 sequences detected, around 8.9% appear once; the ten largest clones hold under 2.5%. The specimen was PBMCs, collected at follow-up. The receptors here all came from a female donor with early-stage non-small cell lung cancer.

This clonotype showed up many times. The V gene is TRBV28, the J gene TRBJ2-1, with TRBD2 matching 12 bases. There are 16 residues in the CDR3. CDR1 MDHEN and CDR2 SYDVKM come from the germline V gene. Trimming cost V 6 bases and J 0 bases; bases outside gene matches: 3. CDR3 in amino acids: CASRPTSGSSYNEQFF. The CDR3 nucleotides read TGTGCCAGCAGGCCGACTAGCGGGAGCTCCTACAATGAGCAGTTCTTC.

This clonotype was observed many times. This chain uses TRBV29-1 with TRBJ2-1; TRBD2 is a possible D gene (6 bases). CDR1 is SQVTM, CDR2 ANQGSEA, per germline. Trimming left V 5 bases short and J 1 base short, with 12 bases between. This CDR3 spans 14 amino acids. The chain's CDR3 is CSVPVRDSYNEQFF. The CDR3 bases are TGCAGCGTTCCCGTGCGGGATTCCTACAATGAGCAGTTCTTC.

In this sample, this clonotype turned up many times. This chain connects TRBV3-1 to TRBJ2-1; D is perhaps TRBD2 (6 bases). V was pared by 0 bases and J by 8 bases, with 20 bases between. The CDR3 totals 17 residues. Germline V gives CDR1 LGHDT, CDR2 YNNKEL (reference sequence). The CDR3 here is CASSQDGGLPGQHEQFF. The CDR3 nucleotides are TGTGCCAGCAGCCAAGATGGGGGACTCCCGGGCCAACATGAGCAGTTCTTC.

This rearrangement joins TRBV6-5 to TRBJ1-6; D ambiguous. This CDR3 has 14 residues. Trimming took 6 bases from V and 4 from J, leaving 10 bases between them. The germline CDR1 and CDR2 sequences are MNHEY and SVGAGI. The CDR3 is CASRRGPYNSPLHF. The CDR3 DNA reads as TGTGCCAGCAGACGAGGACCATATAATTCACCCCTCCACTTT.

There are many counts of this clonotype. The chain has TRBV27 and TRBJ1-5; TRBD1 is a possible D gene (5 bases). The CDR3 covers 15 residues. With 5 bases removed from V and 6 bases from J, the gap between germline ends came to 17 bases. Germline V lookup: CDR1 MNHEY, CDR2 SMNVEV (reference sequence). The CDR3 loop reads CASSARDGVGQPQHF. The CDR3, as DNA: TGTGCCAGCAGTGCCAGGGATGGCGTTGGTCAGCCCCAGCATTTT.

The chain joins TRBV6-6 to TRBJ2-7, with TRBD2 matching over 8 bases. V shed 2 bases and J 2 bases; nucleotides not matched to a gene: 5. Germline assignment: CDR1 MNHNY and CDR2 SVGAGI (reference sequence). The CDR3 extends over 15 amino acids. The CDR3 sequence is CASSYGPSGPYEQYF. The DNA of the CDR3 is TGTGCCAGCAGTTACGGTCCTAGCGGGCCCTACGAGCAGTACTTC.

This clonotype was found many times. This sequence joins TRBV7-3 and TRBJ2-5, with D maybe TRBD2 (5 bases). From germline, CDR1 is SGHTA and CDR2 FQGTGA. Trimming left V 5 bases short and J 2 bases short, with 9 bases between. The CDR3 is 13 amino acids. The CDR3 DNA follows: TGTGCCAGCAGCCTAGGACTGCAAGAGACCCAGTACTTC. It codes for CASSLGLQETQYF. The full variable domain, in which reference TRBV7-3 and TRBJ2-5 provide the parts outside the CDR3, is GAGVSQTPSNKVTEKGKYVELRCDPISGHTALYWYRQSLGQGPEFLIYFQGTGAADDSGLPNDRFFAVRPEGSVSTLKIQRTERGDSAVYLCASSLGLQETQYFGPGTRLLVL.

This clonotype was detected ten times or more. The genes are TRBV5-1 and TRBJ2-1; 12 nucleotides line up with TRBD2. This CDR3 region has 15 residues. The V gene's germline CDR1 is SGHRS and CDR2 YFSETQ. The V gene end was trimmed by 4 bases and the J gene end by 5 bases; junction bases not matched to a gene: 4. CDR3 coding DNA: TGCGCCAGCAGCCGGACTAGCGGGAACCACAATGAGCAGTTCTTC. Translation gives CASSRTSGNHNEQFF.

This clonotype occurred a few times. The chain has TRBV5-1 and TRBJ2-7; 8 bases align to TRBD1. From germline, CDR1 is SGHRS and CDR2 YFSETQ. Trimming cost V 3 bases and J 2 bases; bases outside gene matches: 4. The CDR3 consists of 14 residues. CDR3: CASSSGQATYEQYF. CDR3 nucleotides: TGCGCCAGCAGCTCGGGACAGGCGACCTACGAGCAGTACTTC. Full variable domain (remainder filled in from reference TRBV5-1 and TRBJ2-7): KAGVTQTPRYLIKTRGQQVTLSCSPISGHRSVSWYQQTPGQGLQFLFEYFSETQRNKGNFPGRFSGRQFSNSRSEMNVSTLELGDSALYLCASSSGQATYEQYFGPGTRLTVT.

This clonotype was found many times. J is TRBJ2-5 and V is TRBV6-2 or TRBV6-3, with TRBD1 matching 8 bases. Germline trimming cut 7 bases from V and 5 bases from J; bases unmatched to any gene: 3. The CDR3 runs 12 residues. Germline CDR1 MNHEY, CDR2 SVGEGT. CDR3 in amino acids: CASKTGAETQYF. The CDR3 bases are TGTGCCAGCAAGACAGGGGCGGAGACCCAGTACTTC.

Ten or more counts support this clonotype. This chain connects TRBV5-1 to TRBJ1-1; D is unresolved. This CDR3 is built from 19 residues. Trimming shortened V by 4 bases and J by 0 bases, and 25 bases separated the two germline ends. The germline V gene encodes CDR1 SGHRS and CDR2 YFSETQ. Written as DNA, the CDR3 is TGCGCCAGCAGCCCCTACGGAGGAGGTTCACAGACATTGAACACTGAAGCTTTCTTT. This sequence encodes CASSPYGGGSQTLNTEAFF.

Many counts were recorded for this clonotype. DNA of the CDR3: TGTGCCAGCAGTGACTCCCCGTCCACAGATACGCAGTATTTT. Encoded protein: CASSDSPSTDTQYF. This chain connects TRBV2 to TRBJ2-3, with D hard to call. Trimming removed 3 bases from V and 2 bases from J, with 9 bases in between. This CDR3 region has 14 residues. From germline, CDR1 is SNHLY and CDR2 FYNNEI.

This clonotype was recorded many times. The V and J genes are TRBV6-5 and TRBJ1-2, with 7 bases aligning to TRBD1. The ends lost 6 bases at V and 4 bases at J; junction bases unmatched: 11. Germline CDR1 reads MNHEY; CDR2 reads SVGAGI. CDR3 length: 15 amino acids. CDR3 in amino acids: CASRQRQGLGYGYTF. In DNA, the CDR3 is TGTGCCAGCAGACAACGACAGGGCCTGGGCTATGGCTACACCTTC.

Ten or more counts support this clonotype. The genes are TRBV28 and TRBJ2-2; TRBD1 matches at 7 bases. CDR1 MDHEN and CDR2 SYDVKM come from the germline V gene. The CDR3 has 14 residues. The V segment lost 7 bases and the J segment 9 bases; nucleotides outside the gene matches: 11. The CDR3 region is CASIPGQRDRELFF. CDR3 bases: TGTGCCAGCATACCGGGACAGAGAGACAGGGAGCTGTTTTTT. Full variable domain (missing parts from reference TRBV28 and TRBJ2-2): DVKVTQSSRYLVKRTGEKVFLECVQDMDHENMFWYRQDPGLGLRLIYFSYDVKMKEKGDIPEGYSVSREKKERFSLILESASTNQTSMYLCASIPGQRDRELFFGEGSRLTVL.

This clonotype has a count of ten or more. This chain uses TRBV27 with TRBJ2-7; D is uncertain. The CDR3 is 12 amino acids. The V gene's germline CDR1 is MNHEY and CDR2 SMNVEV (reference sequence). Trimming took 3 bases from V and 6 from J, leaving 9 bases between them. The CDR3 loop is CASSFSVGEQYF. Here the CDR3 DNA reads TGTGCCAGCAGTTTTAGTGTGGGCGAGCAGTACTTC.

The sample holds many counts of this clonotype. This sequence joins TRBV4-1 and TRBJ2-7; 13 bases line up with TRBD2. From germline, CDR1 is MGHRA and CDR2 YSYEKL. V trimming: 3 bases; J trimming: 2 bases; junction bases outside the gene matches: 7. The CDR3 length is 17 residues. This CDR3 reads CASSQPLGLAGTYEQYF. CDR3 DNA: TGCGCCAGCAGCCAGCCCTTGGGACTAGCGGGAACCTACGAGCAGTACTTC.

For this clonotype: A read error may be the cause here, since a much bigger clone is one base away. The rearrangement links TRBV5-4 to TRBJ2-1, with a possible D match to TRBD1 (5 bases). The CDR3 extends over 13 amino acids. CDR1 and CDR2 from the germline V gene are SGHNT and YYREEE (reference sequence). CDR3 in DNA: TGTGCCAGCAGCTGGCAGGCGGACAATGGGCAGTTCTTC. This codes for CASSWQADNGQFF. The whole variable domain, filled in from reference TRBV5-4 and TRBJ2-1, reads ETGVTQSPTHLIKTRGQQVTLRCSSQSGHNTVSWYQQALGQGPQFIFQYYREEENGRGNFPPRFSGLQFPNYSSELNVNALELDDSALYLCASSWQADNGQFFGPGTRLTVL.

The table lists this clonotype with many counts. The chain uses TRBV28 and TRBJ2-3; the D gene is possibly TRBD1 (5 bases). CDR3 size: 15 residues. The germline V gene encodes CDR1 MDHEN and CDR2 SYDVKM. With 4 bases removed from V and 1 base from J, the gap between germline ends came to 12 bases. The CDR3 DNA reads TGTGCCAGCAGTTATGGTCAGGGCGGCACAGATACGCAGTATTTT. It codes for CASSYGQGGTDTQYF.

This clonotype was seen many times. The chain couples TRBV28 to TRBJ2-7, with 10 bases lining up with TRBD1. The germline V gene encodes CDR1 MDHEN and CDR2 SYDVKM. The CDR3 is 15 amino acids. V dropped 4 bases and J dropped 7; count of bases not matched to a gene: 10. As DNA, the CDR3 is TGTGCCAGCAGTTCCTCCGGGACAGGGGCGCATGAGCAGTACTTC. This codes for CASSSSGTGAHEQYF.

In its sample, this clonotype was seen many times. V and J are TRBV9 and TRBJ1-1; TRBD1 aligns across 8 bases. CDR1 and CDR2 from the germline V gene are SGDLS and YYNGEE. V lost 3 bases to trimming and J lost 8 bases; unmatched junction nucleotides: 12. The CDR3 loop spans 15 amino acids. The CDR3 DNA follows: TGTGCCAGCAGCGATACCCCGACAGGGGTTGTCGAAGCTTTCTTT. Its translation: CASSDTPTGVVEAFF.

This clonotype came up many times. The chain links TRBV20-1 to TRBJ2-1, with TRBD2 matching over 9 bases. The CDR3 is made up of 14 amino acids. Germline loops: CDR1 DFQATT, CDR2 SNEGSKA (reference sequence). V gave up 8 bases and J gave up 4 bases; unmatched junction bases: 9. The CDR3 region has the DNA TGCAGTACCTCGGGACTAGCATTATACAATGAGCAGTTCTTC. The encoded protein is CSTSGLALYNEQFF.

The rearrangement joins TRBV12-3 or TRBV12-4 to TRBJ2-2; TRBD2 matches at 9 bases. The CDR3 has 19 amino acids. V was pared by 5 bases and J by 4 bases, with 17 bases of the junction left unmatched. CDR3 in amino acids: CASSAHPFGLASSTGELFF. DNA of the CDR3: TGTGCCAGCAGTGCCCACCCCTTCGGACTAGCGTCGAGCACCGGGGAGCTGTTTTTT.

This chain connects TRBV3-1 to TRBJ2-7, with D tentatively TRBD1 (5 bases). Germline lookup yields CDR1 LGHDT and CDR2 YNNKEL (reference sequence). The CDR3 runs 16 residues. V gave up 6 bases and J gave up 2 bases, with 20 bases separating them. The CDR3 loop reads CASRNQGHRGTYEQYF. The CDR3 nucleotides read TGTGCCAGCAGGAATCAGGGTCATCGAGGCACCTACGAGCAGTACTTC.

This clonotype has a count of ten or more. This chain links TRBV24-1 with TRBJ2-1; D call uncertain. This CDR3 has 13 amino acids. Germline values: CDR1 KGHDR, CDR2 SFDVKD. Trimming pared 4 bases from V and 2 bases from J, leaving 5 bases between. This chain's CDR3 is CATSDPPYNEQFF. As DNA, the CDR3 is TGTGCCACCAGTGACCCCCCCTACAATGAGCAGTTCTTC.

This clonotype was found many times. This chain joins TRBV7-3 and TRBJ2-1; 9 bases map to TRBD2. CDR1 and CDR2 from the germline V gene are SGHTA and FQGTGA. J gave up 9 bases and V 3 bases, and 9 bases lay outside the gene matches. The CDR3 is made up of 15 amino acids. CDR3 nucleotides: TGTGCCAGCAGCTTGGTGGTTGGAGCGGGAGGTGAGCAGTTCTTC. This gives the protein CASSLVVGAGGEQFF.